This T cell receptor beta chain was sequenced in a study of blood T cell repertoires in COVID-19. Study in general: Specimens from acute and convalescent COVID-19 originated in the United States, Italy and Spain. PBMCs, B-cell-depleted T cells, or T cells were the source of the cDNA or gDNA that made up the material.

CDR1 and CDR2 (germline): MNHEY, SVGAGI. The CDR3 is 15 residues long. V was trimmed by 2 bases and J by 0 bases, leaving 8 bases between them. Profiled with immunoSEQ multiplex PCR; TCRdb holds only in-frame clones, not every one. The data hold around 180,000 clones, with 65% to 85% observed a single time. Sequencing used peripheral blood. This chain connects TRBV6-5 to TRBJ1-5, with D hard to call. This TCR came from a woman in her 30s with acute or convalescent COVID-19. CDR3 sequence reads: CASSYGRGSNQPQHF. Here the CDR3 DNA reads TGTGCCAGCAGTTACGGCCGGGGTAGCAATCAGCCCCAGCATTTT.